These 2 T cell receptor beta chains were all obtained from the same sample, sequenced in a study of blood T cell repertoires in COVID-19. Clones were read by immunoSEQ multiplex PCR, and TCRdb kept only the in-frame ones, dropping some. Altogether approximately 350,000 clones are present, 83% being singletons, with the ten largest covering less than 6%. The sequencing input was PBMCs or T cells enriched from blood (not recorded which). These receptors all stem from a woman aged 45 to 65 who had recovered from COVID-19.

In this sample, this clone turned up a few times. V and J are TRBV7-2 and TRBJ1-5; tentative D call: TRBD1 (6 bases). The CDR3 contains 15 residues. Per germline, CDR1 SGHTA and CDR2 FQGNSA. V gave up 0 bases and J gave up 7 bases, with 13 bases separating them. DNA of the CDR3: TGTGCCAGCAGCTTAGCGGGCGGTGGACAGCAGCCCCAGCATTTT. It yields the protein CASSLAGGGQQPQHF. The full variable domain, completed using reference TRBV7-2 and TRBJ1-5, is GAGVSQSPSNKVTEKGKDVELRCDPISGHTALYWYRQSLGQGLEFLIYFQGNSAPDKSGLPSDRFSAERTGGSVSTLTIQRTQQEDSAVYLCASSLAGGGQQPQHFGDGTRLSIL.

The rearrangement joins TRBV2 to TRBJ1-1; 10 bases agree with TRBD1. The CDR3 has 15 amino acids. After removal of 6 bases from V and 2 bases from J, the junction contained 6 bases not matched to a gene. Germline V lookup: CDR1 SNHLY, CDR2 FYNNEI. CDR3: CASRGTGVSNTEAFF. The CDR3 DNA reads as TGTGCCAGCAGGGGGACAGGGGTTAGCAACACTGAAGCTTTCTTT.